This T cell receptor beta chain was sequenced during a study of blood T cell repertoires in COVID-19. For the study at large: Sources were T cells, B-cell-depleted T cells, or PBMCs; the material itself was cDNA or gDNA.

Between the trimmed V and J ends, which lost 5 bases and 7 bases, there was a span of 11 bases. The CDR3 consists of 12 residues. Germline V CDR1 and CDR2: LNHDA, SQIVND (reference sequence). In the original processing: Nucleated cell counts were estimated from reference gene primer amplification. Repertoires were generated with immunoSEQ multiplex PCR, while TCRdb's copy carries only in-frame clones and drops some. D and trimming come from the DNA, and the V and J calls and clone size come from that table. The data show 120,000 or so clones, 85% to 90% seen once. The source of this sequence is a man in his fifties with acute or convalescent COVID-19. Sequenced input: peripheral blood. The chain has TRBV19 and TRBJ1-2; the D gene is possibly TRBD1 (6 bases). CDR3 amino acids: CASSSNRVGYTF. CDR3 sequence (DNA): TGTGCCAGTAGTTCGAACAGGGTTGGCTACACCTTC.